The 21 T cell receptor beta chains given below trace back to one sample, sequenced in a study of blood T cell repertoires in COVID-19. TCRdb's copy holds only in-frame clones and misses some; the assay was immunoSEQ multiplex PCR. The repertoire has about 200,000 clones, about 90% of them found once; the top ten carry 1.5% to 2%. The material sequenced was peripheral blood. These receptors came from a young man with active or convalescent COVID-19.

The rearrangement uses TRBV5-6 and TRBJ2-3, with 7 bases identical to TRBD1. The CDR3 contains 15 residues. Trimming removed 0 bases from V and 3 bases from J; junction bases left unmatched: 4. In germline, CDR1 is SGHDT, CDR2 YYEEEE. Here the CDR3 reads CASSLGARGTDTQYF. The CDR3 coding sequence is TGTGCCAGCAGCTTGGGTGCCAGGGGGACAGATACGCAGTATTTT.

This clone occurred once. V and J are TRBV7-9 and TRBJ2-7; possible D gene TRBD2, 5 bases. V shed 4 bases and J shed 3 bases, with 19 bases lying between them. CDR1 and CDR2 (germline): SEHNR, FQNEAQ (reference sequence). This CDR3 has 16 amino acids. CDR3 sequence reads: CASSSVTNFGVYEQYF. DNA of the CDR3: TGTGCCAGCAGCTCCGTGACTAATTTTGGCGTCTACGAGCAGTACTTC.

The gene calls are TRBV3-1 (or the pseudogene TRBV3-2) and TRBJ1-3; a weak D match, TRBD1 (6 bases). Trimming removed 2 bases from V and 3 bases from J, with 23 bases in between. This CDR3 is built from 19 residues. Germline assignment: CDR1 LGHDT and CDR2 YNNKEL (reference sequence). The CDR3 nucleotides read TGTGCCAGCAGCCAAAAAATAATCGGACAGAGCTTAATTGGAAACACCATATATTTT. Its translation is CASSQKIIGQSLIGNTIYF.

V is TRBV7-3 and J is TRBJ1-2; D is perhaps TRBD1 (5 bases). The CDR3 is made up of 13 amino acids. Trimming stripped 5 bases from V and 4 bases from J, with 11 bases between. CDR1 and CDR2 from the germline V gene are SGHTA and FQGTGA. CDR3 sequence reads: CASSNQGGYGYTF. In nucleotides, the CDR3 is TGTGCCAGCAGCAATCAGGGAGGCTATGGCTACACCTTC.

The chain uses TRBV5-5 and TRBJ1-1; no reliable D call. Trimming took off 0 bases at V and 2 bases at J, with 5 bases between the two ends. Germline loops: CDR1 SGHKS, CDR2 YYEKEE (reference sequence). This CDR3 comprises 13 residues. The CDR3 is CASSLGLNTEAFF. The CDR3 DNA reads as TGTGCCAGCAGCTTGGGACTTAACACTGAAGCTTTCTTT.

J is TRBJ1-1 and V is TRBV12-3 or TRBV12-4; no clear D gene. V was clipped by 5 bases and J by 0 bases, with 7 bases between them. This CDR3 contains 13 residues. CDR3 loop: CASSITVNTEAFF. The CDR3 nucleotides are TGTGCCAGCAGTATAACAGTGAACACTGAAGCTTTCTTT.

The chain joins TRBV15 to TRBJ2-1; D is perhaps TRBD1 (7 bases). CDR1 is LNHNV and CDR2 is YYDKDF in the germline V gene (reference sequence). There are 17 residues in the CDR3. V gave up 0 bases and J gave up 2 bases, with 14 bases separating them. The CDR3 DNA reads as TGTGCCACCAGCAGAGATCCCAGGGGGGCGGCCTACAATGAGCAGTTCTTC. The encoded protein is CATSRDPRGAAYNEQFF.

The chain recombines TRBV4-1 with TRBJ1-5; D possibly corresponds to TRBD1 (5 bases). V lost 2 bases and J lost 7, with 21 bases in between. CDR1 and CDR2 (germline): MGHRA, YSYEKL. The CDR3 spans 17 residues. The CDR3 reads CASSQHSGRVVGQPQHF. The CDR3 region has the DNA TGCGCCAGCAGCCAACACTCAGGGAGGGTGGTAGGGCAGCCCCAGCATTTT.

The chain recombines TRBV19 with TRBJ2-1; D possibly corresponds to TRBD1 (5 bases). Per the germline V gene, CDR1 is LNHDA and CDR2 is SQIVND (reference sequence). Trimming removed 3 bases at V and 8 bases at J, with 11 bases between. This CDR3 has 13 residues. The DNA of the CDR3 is TGTGCCAGTAGTATTTCAGGGTCCCATGAGCAGTTCTTC. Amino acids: CASSISGSHEQFF.

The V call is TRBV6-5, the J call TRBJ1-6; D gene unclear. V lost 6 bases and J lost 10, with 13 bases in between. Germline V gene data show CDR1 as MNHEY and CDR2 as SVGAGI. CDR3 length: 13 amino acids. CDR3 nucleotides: TGTGCCAGCAGACCCGTCGTACAGTCACCCCTCCACTTT. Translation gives CASRPVVQSPLHF.

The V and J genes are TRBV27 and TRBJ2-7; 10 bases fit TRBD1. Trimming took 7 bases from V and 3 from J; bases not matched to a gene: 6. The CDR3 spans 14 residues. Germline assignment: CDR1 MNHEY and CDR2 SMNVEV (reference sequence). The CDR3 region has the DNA TGTGCCAGCACATGGACAGGGGGAAGCTACGAGCAGTACTTC. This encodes CASTWTGGSYEQYF.

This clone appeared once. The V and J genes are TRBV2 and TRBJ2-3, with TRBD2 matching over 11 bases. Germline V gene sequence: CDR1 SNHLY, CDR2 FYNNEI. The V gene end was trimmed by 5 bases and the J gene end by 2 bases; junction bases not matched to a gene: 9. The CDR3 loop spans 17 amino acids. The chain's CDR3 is CASSSPTSGVLTDTQYF. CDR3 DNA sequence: TGTGCCAGCAGTTCCCCGACTAGCGGGGTTCTCACAGATACGCAGTATTTT.

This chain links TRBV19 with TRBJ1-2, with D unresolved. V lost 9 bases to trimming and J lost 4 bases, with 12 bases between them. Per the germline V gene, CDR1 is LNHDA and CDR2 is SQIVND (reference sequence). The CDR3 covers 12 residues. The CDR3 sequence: CASKRAGYGYTF. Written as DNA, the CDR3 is TGTGCCAGCAAACGAGCCGGCTATGGCTACACCTTC.

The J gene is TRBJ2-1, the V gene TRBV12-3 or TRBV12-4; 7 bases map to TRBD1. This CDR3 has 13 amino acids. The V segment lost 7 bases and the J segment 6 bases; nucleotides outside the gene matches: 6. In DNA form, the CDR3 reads TGTGCCAGCACCCCGACAGGGACCAATGAGCAGTTCTTC. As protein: CASTPTGTNEQFF.

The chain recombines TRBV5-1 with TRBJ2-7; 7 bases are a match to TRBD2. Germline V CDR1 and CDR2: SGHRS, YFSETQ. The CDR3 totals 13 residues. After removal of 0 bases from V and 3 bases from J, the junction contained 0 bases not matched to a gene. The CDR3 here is CASSLERDYEQYF. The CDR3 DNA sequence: TGCGCCAGCAGCTTGGAGCGGGACTACGAGCAGTACTTC. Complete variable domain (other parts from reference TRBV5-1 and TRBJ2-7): KAGVTQTPRYLIKTRGQQVTLSCSPISGHRSVSWYQQTPGQGLQFLFEYFSETQRNKGNFPGRFSGRQFSNSRSEMNVSTLELGDSALYLCASSLERDYEQYFGPGTRLTVT.

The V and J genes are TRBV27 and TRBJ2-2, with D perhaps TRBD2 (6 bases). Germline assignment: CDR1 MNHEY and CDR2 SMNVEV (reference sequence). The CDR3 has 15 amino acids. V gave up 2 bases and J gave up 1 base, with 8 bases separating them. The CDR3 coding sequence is TGTGCCAGCAGTTTAGGCGGGGTGAACACCGGGGAGCTGTTTTTT. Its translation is CASSLGGVNTGELFF.

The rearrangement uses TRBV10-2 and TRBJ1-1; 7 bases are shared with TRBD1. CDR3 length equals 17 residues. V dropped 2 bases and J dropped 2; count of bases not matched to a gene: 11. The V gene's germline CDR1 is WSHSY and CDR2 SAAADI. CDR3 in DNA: TGCGCCAGCAGTGAGAACTTCGGGGCAGGGGGAAACACTGAAGCTTTCTTT. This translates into CASSENFGAGGNTEAFF.

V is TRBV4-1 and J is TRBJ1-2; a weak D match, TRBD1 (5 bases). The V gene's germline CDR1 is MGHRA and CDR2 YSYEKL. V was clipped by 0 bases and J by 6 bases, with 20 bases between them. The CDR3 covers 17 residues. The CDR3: CASSQDFQGFYRDGYTF. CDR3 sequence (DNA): TGCGCCAGCAGCCAAGATTTCCAGGGCTTCTATCGGGATGGCTACACCTTC.

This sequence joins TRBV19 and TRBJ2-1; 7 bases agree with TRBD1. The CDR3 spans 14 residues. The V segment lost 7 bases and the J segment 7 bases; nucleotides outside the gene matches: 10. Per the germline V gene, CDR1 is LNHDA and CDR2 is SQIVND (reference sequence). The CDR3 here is CASKNDRVDNEQFF. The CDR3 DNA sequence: TGTGCCAGTAAAAACGACAGGGTAGATAATGAGCAGTTCTTC.

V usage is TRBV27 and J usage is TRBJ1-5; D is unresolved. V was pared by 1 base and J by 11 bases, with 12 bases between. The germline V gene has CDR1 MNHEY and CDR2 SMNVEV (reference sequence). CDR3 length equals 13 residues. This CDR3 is CASSLYPSGTQHF. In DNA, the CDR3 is TGTGCCAGCAGTTTATACCCCTCGGGGACCCAGCATTTT.

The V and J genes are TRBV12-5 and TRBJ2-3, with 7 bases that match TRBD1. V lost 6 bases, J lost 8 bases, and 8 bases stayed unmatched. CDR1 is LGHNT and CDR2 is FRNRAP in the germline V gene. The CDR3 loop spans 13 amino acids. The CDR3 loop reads CASGSRQGPTQYF. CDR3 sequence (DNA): TGTGCTAGTGGGAGCCGACAGGGACCTACGCAGTATTTT.